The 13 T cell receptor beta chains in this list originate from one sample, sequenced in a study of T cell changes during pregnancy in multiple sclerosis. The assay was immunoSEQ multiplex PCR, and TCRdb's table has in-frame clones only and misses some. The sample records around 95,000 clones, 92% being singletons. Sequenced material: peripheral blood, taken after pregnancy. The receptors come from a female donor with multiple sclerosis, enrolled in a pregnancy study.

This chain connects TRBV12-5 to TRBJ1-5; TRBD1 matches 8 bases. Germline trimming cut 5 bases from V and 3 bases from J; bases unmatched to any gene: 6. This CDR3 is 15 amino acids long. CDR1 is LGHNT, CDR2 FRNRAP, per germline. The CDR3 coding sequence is TGTGCTAGTGGTCTAGGGACAGGTAACAATCAGCCCCAGCATTTT. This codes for CASGLGTGNNQPQHF.

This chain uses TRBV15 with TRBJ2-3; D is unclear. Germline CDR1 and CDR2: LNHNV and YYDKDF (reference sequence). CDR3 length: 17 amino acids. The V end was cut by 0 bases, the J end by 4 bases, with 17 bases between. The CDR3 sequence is CATSRDAIVFVADTQYF. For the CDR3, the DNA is TGTGCCACCAGCAGAGATGCTATCGTTTTTGTCGCAGATACGCAGTATTTT.

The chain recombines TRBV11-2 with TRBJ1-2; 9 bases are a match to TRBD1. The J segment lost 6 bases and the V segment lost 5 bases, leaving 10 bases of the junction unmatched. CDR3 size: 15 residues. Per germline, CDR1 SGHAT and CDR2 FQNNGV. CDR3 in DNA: TGTGCCAGCAGCAGAGACGGTGGACAGGGGCATGGCTACACCTTC. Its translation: CASSRDGGQGHGYTF.

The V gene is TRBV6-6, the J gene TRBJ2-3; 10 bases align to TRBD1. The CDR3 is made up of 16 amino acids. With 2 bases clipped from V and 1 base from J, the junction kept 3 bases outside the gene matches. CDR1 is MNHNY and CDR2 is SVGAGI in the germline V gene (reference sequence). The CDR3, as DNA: TGTGCCAGCAGTTACCCCGGGACAGGGGGCACAGATACGCAGTATTTT. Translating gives CASSYPGTGGTDTQYF.

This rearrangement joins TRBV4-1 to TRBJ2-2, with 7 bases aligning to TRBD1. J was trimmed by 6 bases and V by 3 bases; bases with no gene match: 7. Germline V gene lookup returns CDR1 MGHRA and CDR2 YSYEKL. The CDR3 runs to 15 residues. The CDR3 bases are TGCGCCAGCAGCCAGGCAGCAGGGGGTCCCGGGGAGCTGTTTTTT. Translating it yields CASSQAAGGPGELFF.

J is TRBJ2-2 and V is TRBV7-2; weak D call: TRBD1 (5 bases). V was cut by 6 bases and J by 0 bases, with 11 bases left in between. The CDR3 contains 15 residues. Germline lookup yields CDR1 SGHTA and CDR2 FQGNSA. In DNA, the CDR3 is TGTGCCAGCAGTCCCAGACAGACGAACACCGGGGAGCTGTTTTTT. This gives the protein CASSPRQTNTGELFF.

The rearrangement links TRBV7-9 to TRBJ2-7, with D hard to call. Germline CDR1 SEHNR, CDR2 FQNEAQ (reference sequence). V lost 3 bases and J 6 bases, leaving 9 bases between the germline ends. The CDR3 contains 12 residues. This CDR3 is CASSFPTGEQYF. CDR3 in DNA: TGTGCCAGCAGCTTCCCGACGGGCGAGCAGTACTTC.

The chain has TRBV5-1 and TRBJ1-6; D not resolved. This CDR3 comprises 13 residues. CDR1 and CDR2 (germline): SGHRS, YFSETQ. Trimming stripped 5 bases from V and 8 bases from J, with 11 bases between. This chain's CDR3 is CASRGQVDSPLHF. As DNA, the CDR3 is TGCGCCAGCAGGGGCCAGGTGGATTCACCCCTCCACTTT.

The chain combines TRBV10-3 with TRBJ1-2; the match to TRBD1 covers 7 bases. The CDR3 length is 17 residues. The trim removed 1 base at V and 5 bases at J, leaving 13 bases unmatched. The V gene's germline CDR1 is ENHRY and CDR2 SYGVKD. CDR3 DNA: TGTGCCATCAGTGAGTTGGGGGTGAGGGGGCGACGTTATGGCTACACCTTC. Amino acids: CAISELGVRGRRYGYTF.

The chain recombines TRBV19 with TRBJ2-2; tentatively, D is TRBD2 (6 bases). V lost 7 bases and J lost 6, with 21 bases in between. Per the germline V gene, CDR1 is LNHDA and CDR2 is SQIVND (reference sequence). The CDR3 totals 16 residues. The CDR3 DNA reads TGTGCCAGTATCCATACCGGGGGACGTTTCCCCGGGGAGCTGTTTTTT. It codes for CASIHTGGRFPGELFF.

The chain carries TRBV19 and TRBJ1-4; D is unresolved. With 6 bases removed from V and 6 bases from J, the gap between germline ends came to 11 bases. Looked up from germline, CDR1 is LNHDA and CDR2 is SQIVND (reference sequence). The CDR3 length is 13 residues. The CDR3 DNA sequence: TGTGCCAGTAGCCAAGTCCGCGATGAAAAACTGTTTTTT. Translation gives CASSQVRDEKLFF. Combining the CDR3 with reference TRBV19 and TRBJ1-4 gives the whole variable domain DGGITQSPKYLFRKEGQNVTLSCEQNLNHDAMYWYRQDPGQGLRLIYYSQIVNDFQKGDIAEGYSVSREKKESFPLTVTSAQKNPTAFYLCASSQVRDEKLFFGSGTQLSVL.

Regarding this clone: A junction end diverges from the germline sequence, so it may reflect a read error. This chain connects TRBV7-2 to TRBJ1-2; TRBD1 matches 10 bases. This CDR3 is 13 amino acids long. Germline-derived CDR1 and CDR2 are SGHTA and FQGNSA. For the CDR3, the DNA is TGTGCCAGCAGCTTAGTGGGACAGGGGCCTATACTGTTC. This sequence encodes CASSLVGQGPILF.

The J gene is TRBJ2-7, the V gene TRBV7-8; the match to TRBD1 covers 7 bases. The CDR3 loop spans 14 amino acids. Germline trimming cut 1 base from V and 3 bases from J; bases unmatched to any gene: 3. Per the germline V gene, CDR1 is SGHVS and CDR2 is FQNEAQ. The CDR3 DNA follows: TGTGCCAGCAGCTTAGGTGCAGGGGGCTACGAGCAGTACTTC. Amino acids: CASSLGAGGYEQYF.